The clone carrying this T cell receptor delta chain has more than one count but fewer than ten. The antigen is unknown. Extracted RNA was reverse transcribed into cDNA. Multiplex PCR used pooled V-gene forward primers and a constant-region reverse primer to amplify CDR3s. TCRdb reanalysed the multiplex PCR reads via CATT. The sample holds some 55,000 delta-chain clones, 15% to 20% seen once. These data are taken from a study of Vδ1+ human thymocytes. Points from the study as a whole: Highly polyclonal TRG and TRD repertoires with Gaussian CDR3 length distributions appeared in thymus.

V shed 0 bases, J shed 0 bases, and the junction held 18 bases outside the gene matches. Per germline, CDR1 GEAIGNYY and CDR2 EKD. The CDR3 contains 20 residues. Sequencing used Vdelta1+ gamma-delta thymocytes from the thymus. The subset is: FACS-sorted CD3+ TCRalphabeta- TCRVdelta1+ TCRVdelta2- thymocytes. The receptor was derived from a boy under two years old who had congenital heart surgery. V usage is TRDV2 and J usage is TRDJ1; 7 bases map to TRDD3. CDR3 protein: CACDTVYPKGGWQNTDKLIF. CDR3 in DNA: TGTGCCTGTGACACCGTCTATCCTAAAGGGGGATGGCAGAACACCGATAAACTCATCTTT.